This T cell receptor beta chain was sequenced for a study of Tregs in tolerant kidney transplant recipients (dated by TCRdb to the late 2010s). Background on the whole study: TCRbeta sequencing was used in the study to identify donor-specific regulatory T cells before combined kidney and bone marrow transplantation, and the identified cells were then tracked after transplant. In 3 healthy controls, several methods of expanding Tregs specific for an allogeneic donor were compared by TCRbeta repertoire sequencing. What the research found in general, with its limitations: Biological reproducibility was not directly assessed, although technical replication error appeared to be minimal. Because the study included only a small number of patients, the results must be confirmed in larger populations and under other immunosuppression protocols. Expanding Tregs with activated donor B cells appeared to identify the most biologically relevant and donor-specific TCRbeta repertoire.

On this clone: Its antigen remains undetermined. No much larger clonotype is one base removed from it; base qualities were not supplied.

Unstimulated Tregs (CD4+CD25+CD127-), CD4+ non-Tregs (CD4+CD25-), CD4 and CD8 cells were FACS-sorted from thawed PBMCs. Healthy control blood was obtained either as purchased buffy coats or from healthy volunteers. Healthy control blood was processed by Ficoll density gradient to PBMCs and cryopreserved; patient PBMCs were collected before and after transplant. Genomic DNA was extracted from sorted cells with the QIAGEN DNeasy Blood and Tissue Kit for TCRbeta CDR3 sequencing. High-throughput TCRbeta CDR3 sequencing was carried out commercially through immunoSEQ, with PCR amplification with bias correction and internal controls included. On the authors' methods: Unique productive TCRbeta sequences were defined by CDR3 nucleotide sequence when primers matched and otherwise by CDR3 amino acid sequence together with Vbeta and Jbeta genes. As a correction for sorting error, sequences shared between sorted populations at a frequency ratio of 2:1 or less were discarded, and the remaining shared sequences were assigned to the higher population. A sequence counted as donor-reactive if, in CFSE-low cells, the sequence had a frequency of at least 0.01% and was expanded at least 5-fold compared with unstimulated cells. Jensen-Shannon divergence, calculated on the top 100 TCRbeta sequences ranked by frequency, was used to quantify repertoire divergence. For samples with multiple sequencing runs, sorting error was corrected in each run separately before the runs were combined. TCRdb took this table from immuneACCESS and kept in-frame rearrangements with V and J called. Such tables lack part of the clones; where checked against another copy, unresolved V genes explain under half of the gap, and the rest is unexplained. V, J and clone size were drawn from that table, and D and trimming were deduced from the DNA. The sample table records under 100,000 clones; over 85% of these occur just once. Of the sample, 4.7% falls within the top ten clones.

Sequenced material: CD8+ T cells from blood. The TCR originated in a human donor in good health.

The base sequence is TGTGCCAGCAGCTTCGAACGGGTTGGGGACATTCAGTACTTC. Its translation reads: CASSFERVGDIQYF. The chain couples TRBV5-4 to TRBJ2-4; the D gene cannot be named for sure. Sequences SGHNT (CDR1) and YYREEE (CDR2) are obtained from the germline V gene (reference sequence). The germline ends are 14 bases apart after V is trimmed by 2 bases and J by 8 bases. From the cysteine up to the phenylalanine, the CDR3 has a length of 14 residues. CDR3 DNA is the only sequence kept; it has 42 bases, read in frame from the first base.